Listed below are T cell receptor beta chains from one sample, sequenced in a study of OX40 agonist ivuxolimab in advanced cancers. Libraries were prepared by immunoSEQ multiplex PCR; TCRdb keeps only in-frame clonotypes and omits some of them. The data contain roughly 23,000 clones, approximately 85% of them singletons. The specimen comprised CD4+ or CD8+ T cells sorted from blood, sampled in a trial of the OX40 agonist ivuxolimab. The receptors stem from an adult with an advanced solid tumor such as melanoma, head and neck, liver or kidney cancer. The CDR3 runs from the conserved cysteine through the conserved F or W. The order of the fields is D gene, V gene, clone size, J gene, CDR3 protein, CDR3 DNA. D genes are given only for firm matches. Part of the rows lack a size; the others show once, few, many or a class for expanded clones.

NA	TRBV27	NA	TRBJ2-5	CASSLSVGGETQYF	TGTGCCAGCAGTTTGAGCGTCGGCGGGGAGACCCAGTACTTC
NA	TRBV28	NA	TRBJ2-1	CASKGWGPSPSVGNEQFF	TGTGCCAGCAAGGGGTGGGGGCCTAGCCCCAGTGTGGGCAATGAGCAGTTCTTC
TRBD1	TRBV13	NA	TRBJ2-5	CASSGRQGWGETQYF	TGTGCCAGCAGCGGACGACAGGGTTGGGGAGAGACCCAGTACTTC
TRBD1	TRBV27	NA	TRBJ2-7	CASRSRQGAGAEQYF	TGTGCCAGCAGGAGCCGACAGGGGGCTGGGGCCGAGCAGTACTTC
NA	TRBV19	NA	TRBJ1-4	CATQGGTNEKLFF	TGTGCCACCCAGGGTGGGACTAATGAAAAACTGTTTTTT
NA	TRBV9	NA	TRBJ2-6	CASSVQRLRSLSGANVLTF	TGTGCCAGCAGCGTACAAAGGTTAAGGTCCCTGTCTGGGGCCAACGTCCTGACTTTC
TRBD2	TRBV10-1	NA	TRBJ2-7	CASIAGAKLISYEQYF	TGCGCCAGCATAGCGGGGGCTAAACTAATATCCTACGAGCAGTACTTC
NA	TRBV5-6	NA	TRBJ2-7	CASSLGGSSYEQYF	TGTGCCAGCAGCCTAGGGGGGAGCTCCTACGAGCAGTACTTC
TRBD1	TRBV18	NA	TRBJ2-3	CASSPTRGQESTDTQYF	TGTGCCAGCTCACCCACGAGAGGACAGGAGAGCACAGATACGCAGTATTTT
TRBD1	TRBV7-3	NA	TRBJ2-3	CASSLTGTGGVNTQYF	TGTGCCAGCAGCTTAACCGGGACAGGGGGAGTGAATACGCAGTATTTT
NA	TRBV19	NA	TRBJ2-7	CATTAGLNEQYF	TGTGCCACTACCGCAGGGTTGAACGAGCAGTACTTC
TRBD2	TRBV6-4	NA	TRBJ2-3	CASSASSGQVTDTQYF	TGTGCCAGCAGTGCCAGTAGCGGGCAAGTCACAGATACGCAGTATTTT
TRBD2	TRBV5-1	few	TRBJ2-3	CASSLRSGITDTQYF	TGCGCCAGCAGCTTGCGTAGCGGGATCACAGATACGCAGTATTTT
NA	TRBV10-2	NA	TRBJ2-7	CASSDSSYEQYF	TGCGCCAGCAGTGACAGCAGCTACGAGCAGTACTTC
NA	TRBV7-9	once	TRBJ2-7	CASSSLILEQYF	TGTGCCAGCAGCTCCCTGATTTTAGAGCAGTACTTC
TRBD2	TRBV2	NA	TRBJ2-3	CASTILAGSTDTQYF	TGTGCCAGCACTATACTAGCGGGGAGCACAGATACGCAGTATTTT